A single sample gave rise to the 19 T cell receptor beta chains below, sequenced in a study of response to subunit inactivated influenza vaccine listed by TCRdb under 2018. Receptors were amplified or captured by RT-PCR. Sequencing took place on an Illumina HiSeq 2500. TCRdb handled the public reads itself, with Q25 trimming in fastp and clone calling in MiXCR, and kept productive beta chains. Entries are consolidated by CDR3 protein sequence, retaining the most common genes and DNA. The sample table holds roughly 550,000 distinct CDR3 sequences, of which around 21% were seen once. Jointly, the top ten make up approximately 2.9% of the sample. These same data were also listed under a study on T cells expressing NK-cell markers. In that second paper, the authors write: 5'RACE template switching, by which a universal primer site and unique molecular identifiers were added, was used to make TCR beta cDNA libraries.

The material sequenced was CD4+ T cells sorted from PBMCs, taken 11 to 12 days after vaccination. The receptors shown here come from a man aged 45-65 years who received an inactivated influenza vaccine. Donor details come from another sample of the same person, matched by shared clones.

The chain has TRBV20-1 and TRBJ1-4, with 10 positions matching TRBD1. This CDR3 spans 14 amino acids. The V segment lost 4 bases and the J segment 8 bases; nucleotides outside the gene matches: 7. Germline CDR1 DFQATT, CDR2 SNEGSKA (reference sequence). The DNA of the CDR3 is TGCAGTGCTACCCGACAGGGGGCAAGCGAAAAACTGTTTTTT. It yields the protein CSATRQGASEKLFF.

J is TRBJ2-3 and V is TRBV12-3 or TRBV12-4; 14 nucleotides agree with TRBD2. The V and J ends lost 6 bases and 9 bases, in that order; junction bases with no gene match: 8. CDR3 length: 15 residues. The CDR3 region is CASRTSGGALNTQYF. CDR3 DNA: TGTGCCAGCAGGACTAGCGGGGGGGCCCTTAACACGCAGTATTTT.

This clonotype was counted only a few times. The CDR3 nucleotides read TGTGCCTGGAGTGTAGGGGACAGGCAGTTCTTC. It encodes CAWSVGDRQFF. V gene TRBV30 combines with J gene TRBJ2-1, with 7 bases identical to TRBD1. The germline gives CDR1 GTSNPN, CDR2 SVGIG (reference sequence). V was clipped by 0 bases and J by 12 bases; unmatched bases: 2. This CDR3 has 11 residues.

The chain carries TRBV12-3 or TRBV12-4 and TRBJ1-5; D perhaps matches TRBD1 (6 bases). V was clipped by 1 base and J by 10 bases, with 8 bases between them. The CDR3 sequence is 12 residues long. The CDR3 sequence: CASSLVGGPQHF. CDR3 nucleotide sequence: TGTGCCAGCAGTTTAGTCGGGGGCCCCCAGCATTTT.

The chain is built from TRBV5-1 and TRBJ1-1, with D possibly being TRBD1 (6 bases). The ends were cut back, 4 bases at V and 3 bases at J, with 16 bases in the middle. The CDR3 has 15 amino acids. Per germline, CDR1 SGHRS and CDR2 YFSETQ. CDR3: CASSAGRGWDTEAFF. CDR3 nucleotides: TGCGCCAGCAGCGCCGGCAGGGGTTGGGACACTGAAGCTTTCTTT.

This clonotype has a handful of counts. This chain connects TRBV18 to TRBJ1-1; a weak D match, TRBD1 (5 bases). V was shortened by 3 bases and J by 4 bases, with 12 bases between the two germline ends. Per germline, CDR1 KGHSH and CDR2 LQKENI. The CDR3 length is 14 residues. The CDR3 DNA reads TGTGCCAGCTCACCCAGGGCCGTGGGCACTGAAGCTTTCTTT. Protein: CASSPRAVGTEAFF.

Many counts were recorded for this clonotype. The CDR3 nucleotides are TGTGCCAGCAGCCAAGACGGAGCAACTAATGAAAAACTGTTTTTT. This codes for CASSQDGATNEKLFF. V and J are TRBV3-1 and TRBJ1-4; no reliable D call. This CDR3 contains 15 residues. The germline V gene encodes CDR1 LGHDT and CDR2 YNNKEL (reference sequence). Trimming took off 0 bases at V and 0 bases at J, with 5 bases between the two ends.

The genes are TRBV23-1 and TRBJ1-5; 8 bases fit TRBD1. TRBV23-1 is identified as an open reading frame with a role that is uncertain. V shed 4 bases, J shed 0 bases, and the junction held 23 bases outside the gene matches. The CDR3 is 22 amino acids. DNA of the CDR3: TGCGCCAGCAGTCTTCGGATGACCGCCCGCGACAGGGGACGCTATAGCAATCAGCCCCAGCATTTT. It is translated as CASSLRMTARDRGRYSNQPQHF.

The chain couples TRBV12-3 or TRBV12-4 to TRBJ2-1; D might be TRBD1 (6 bases). V gave up 2 bases and J gave up 9 bases, with 11 bases separating them. The CDR3 is 13 amino acids. Here the CDR3 DNA reads TGTGCCAGCAGTTTACAGGGGCACCTTGAGCAGTTCTTC. It codes for CASSLQGHLEQFF.

The chain employs TRBV5-5 and TRBJ1-2; possibly TRBD1 for D (6 bases). This CDR3 has 16 amino acids. CDR1 is SGHKS and CDR2 is YYEKEE in the germline V gene (reference sequence). Deletions cut 0 bases from V and 6 bases from J, with 18 bases between. This CDR3 is CASSLGYTGQGNGYTF. DNA for the CDR3: TGTGCCAGCAGCTTGGGGTATACGGGGCAGGGGAATGGCTACACCTTC.

This clonotype has only a few counts. This chain uses TRBV6-1 with TRBJ1-2; D unclear. Trimming shortened V by 8 bases and J by 1 base, and 17 bases separated the two germline ends. CDR1 is MNHNS, CDR2 SASEGT, per germline. The CDR3 loop spans 15 amino acids. Here the CDR3 reads CASDWAGANNYGYTF. The CDR3 bases are TGTGCCAGCGACTGGGCCGGAGCCAATAACTATGGCTACACCTTC.

This clonotype was counted only a few times. The CDR3 loop reads CSARLVLSYNEQFF. Written as DNA, the CDR3 is TGCAGTGCTCGACTAGTACTCTCCTACAATGAGCAGTTCTTC. The V gene is TRBV20-1, the J gene TRBJ2-1, with D possibly being TRBD2 (6 bases). This CDR3 contains 14 residues. Germline CDR1 DFQATT, CDR2 SNEGSKA (reference sequence). V dropped 5 bases and J dropped 0 bases, with 11 bases sitting between them.

CDR3 sequence: CASTGFGDTGELFF. CDR3 bases: TGTGCCAGCACAGGGTTTGGCGACACCGGGGAGCTGTTTTTT. The chain has TRBV10-3 and TRBJ2-2; D may be TRBD1 (6 bases). Trimming stripped 10 bases from V and 3 bases from J, with 15 bases between. The CDR3 loop spans 14 amino acids. Germline V CDR1 and CDR2: ENHRY, SYGVKD.

This clonotype was observed a few times. The V and J genes are TRBV29-1 and TRBJ2-5; TRBD1 might be the D (6 bases). Trimming took 7 bases from V and 5 from J, leaving 23 bases between them. The length of the CDR3 is 15 residues. Per germline, CDR1 SQVTM and CDR2 ANQGSEA. CDR3 region: CSAPAPGPGVETQYF. CDR3 nucleotide sequence: TGCAGCGCCCCGGCCCCGGGACCAGGGGTCGAGACCCAGTACTTC.

The rearrangement joins TRBV5-1 to TRBJ1-2; TRBD1 matches 7 bases. Germline V gene sequence: CDR1 SGHRS, CDR2 YFSETQ. The CDR3 is made up of 21 amino acids. J gave up 4 bases and V 2 bases, and 26 bases lay outside the gene matches. The CDR3 protein is CASSFQQGFGAGDNTPYGYTF. CDR3 nucleotide sequence: TGCGCCAGCAGCTTCCAACAGGGGTTTGGGGCTGGCGACAATACCCCCTATGGCTACACCTTC. The full variable domain, completed using reference TRBV5-1 and TRBJ1-2, is KAGVTQTPRYLIKTRGQQVTLSCSPISGHRSVSWYQQTPGQGLQFLFEYFSETQRNKGNFPGRFSGRQFSNSRSEMNVSTLELGDSALYLCASSFQQGFGAGDNTPYGYTFGSGTRLTVV.

This chain links TRBV20-1 with TRBJ2-1; no clear D. V was trimmed by 4 bases and J by 4 bases, leaving 17 bases between them. Germline CDR1 reads DFQATT; CDR2 reads SNEGSKA (reference sequence). The CDR3 is 15 amino acids. CDR3 sequence (DNA): TGCAGTGCTACTCTCCCAGTCGGGCGGTACAATGAGCAGTTCTTC. Translating gives CSATLPVGRYNEQFF.

This clonotype was detected only a few times. The chain has TRBV7-3 and TRBJ2-3, with D uncertain. The CDR3 is 13 amino acids. Trimming left V 2 bases short and J 5 bases short, with 8 bases between. Germline assignment: CDR1 SGHTA and CDR2 FQGTGA. CDR3 region: CASSLSSKDTQYF. CDR3 DNA sequence: TGTGCCAGCAGCTTATCCTCGAAAGATACGCAGTATTTT.

This clonotype has ten or more counts. The chain combines TRBV20-1 with TRBJ2-5; 12 positions agree with TRBD2. With 4 bases clipped from V and 4 bases from J, the junction kept 7 bases outside the gene matches. Germline V gene sequence: CDR1 DFQATT, CDR2 SNEGSKA (reference sequence). This CDR3 region has 15 residues. The DNA for the CDR3 is TGCAGTGCTACCTCGACTAGCGGGAGCCTAGAGACCCAGTACTTC. This codes for CSATSTSGSLETQYF.

This clonotype has a handful of counts. A much larger clone lies one base from this, so it may be a read error. CDR3 sequence: CAISDNTDTQYF. Written as DNA, the CDR3 is TGTGCCATCAGTGACAACACAGATACGCAGTATTTT. This rearrangement joins TRBV10-3 to TRBJ2-3, with D unclear. Deletions cut 3 bases from V and 2 bases from J, with 3 bases between. The germline gives CDR1 ENHRY, CDR2 SYGVKD. The CDR3 covers 12 residues.